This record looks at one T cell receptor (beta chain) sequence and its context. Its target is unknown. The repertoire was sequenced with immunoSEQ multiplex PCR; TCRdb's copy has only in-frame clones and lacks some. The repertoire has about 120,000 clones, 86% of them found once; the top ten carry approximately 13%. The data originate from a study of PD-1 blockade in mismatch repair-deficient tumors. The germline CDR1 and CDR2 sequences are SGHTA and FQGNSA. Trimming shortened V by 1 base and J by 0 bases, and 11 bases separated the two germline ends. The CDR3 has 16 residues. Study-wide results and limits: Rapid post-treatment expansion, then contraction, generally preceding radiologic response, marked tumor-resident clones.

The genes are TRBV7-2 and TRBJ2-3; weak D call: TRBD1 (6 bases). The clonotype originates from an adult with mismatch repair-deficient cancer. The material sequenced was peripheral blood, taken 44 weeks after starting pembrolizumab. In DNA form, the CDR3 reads TGTGCCAGCAGCTTAGGGACAGCTTATAGCACAGATACGCAGTATTTT. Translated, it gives CASSLGTAYSTDTQYF.